The sequence of this TCR beta chain was determined in a study of blood T cells in healthy people across ages. Study-level points and caveats: Naive T cell percentage by flow cytometry tracked strongly with beta diversity. Fewer expanded clones and more diversity marked long-lived versus aged donors. The donors' CMV status was not determined, possibly confounding changes in expanded clonotypes.

In the case of this clonotype: Its antigen is unidentified. One junction end disagrees with the germline gene, perhaps due to a read error.

A second about 6 to 12 cycle PCR used barcoded and J-beta primers. The template-switch adaptor was a 5' adaptor with 12 random nucleotides. It tagged each cDNA molecule. Each CDR3 protein is one row after TCRdb ran MiXCR on the 5' RACE reads. The data contain more than 1,400,000 distinct CDR3 sequences, around two fifths of them singletons. CDR1 is SEHNR, CDR2 FQNEAQ, per germline (reference sequence). This CDR3 comprises 14 residues. The specimen was blood. The chain joins TRBV7-9 to TRBJ1-3, with 7 nucleotides matching TRBD1. This clonotype was obtained from a woman aged 18 to 35 in good health. The CDR3, as DNA: TGTGCCAGCAGCCCGGGACAGAGTGGAAACACCGTATATTTT. Amino acid sequence: CASSPGQSGNTVYF.